This T cell receptor (beta chain) was captured in a study of control samples from healthy donors and cancer patients. A note on this clone: The junction and the germline gene differ at one end; a read error may be behind it.

The germline CDR1 and CDR2 sequences are MNHNS and SASEGT. This CDR3 has 13 amino acids. Clones were read by immunoSEQ multiplex PCR, and TCRdb kept only the in-frame ones, dropping some. The sample shows some 250,000 clones, roughly 80% of them seen only once. V gene TRBV6-1 combines with J gene TRBJ1-1; D is unresolved. Sequencing input: PBMCs. The sequence was obtained from a woman in her sixties or seventies with lung cancer. The CDR3 spells CAGSEAGRTEAFF. In DNA form, the CDR3 reads TGTGCCGGCAGTGAAGCGGGGAGGACTGAAGCTTTCTTT.